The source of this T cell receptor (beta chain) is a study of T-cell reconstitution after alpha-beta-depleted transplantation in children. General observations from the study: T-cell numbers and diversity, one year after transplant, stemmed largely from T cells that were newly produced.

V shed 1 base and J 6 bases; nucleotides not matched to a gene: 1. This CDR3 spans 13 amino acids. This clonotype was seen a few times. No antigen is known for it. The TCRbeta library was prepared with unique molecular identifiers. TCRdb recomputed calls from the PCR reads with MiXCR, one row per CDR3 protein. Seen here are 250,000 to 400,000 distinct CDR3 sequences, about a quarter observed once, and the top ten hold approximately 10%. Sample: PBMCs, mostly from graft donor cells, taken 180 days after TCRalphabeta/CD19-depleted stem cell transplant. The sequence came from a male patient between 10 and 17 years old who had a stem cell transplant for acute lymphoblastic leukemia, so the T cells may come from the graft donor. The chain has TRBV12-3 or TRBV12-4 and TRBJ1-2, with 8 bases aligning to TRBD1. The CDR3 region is CASSLGQGNGYTF. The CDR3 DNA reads TGTGCCAGCAGTTTAGGACAGGGGAATGGCTACACCTTC.